The following is a T cell receptor (beta chain) sequence with its context. Allocation to cohorts depended on clinical history reported by the participants. This entry is derived from a study of blood T cell repertoires in COVID-19. The V gene lost 2 bases and the J gene lost 3 bases, with 17 bases spanning the gap. The CDR3 consists of 16 residues. Germline-derived CDR1 and CDR2 are MNHEY and SMNVEV (reference sequence). The assay was immunoSEQ multiplex PCR, and TCRdb's table has in-frame clones only and misses some. Of fewer than 200,000 clones listed, about 86% are singletons. Sequences were obtained from PBMCs or T cells enriched from blood (not recorded which). This clonotype was sampled from a woman between 40 and 50 years old in a cohort exposed to, infected with or recovered from COVID-19 (not recorded which). V gene TRBV27 combines with J gene TRBJ2-7; tentative D call: TRBD2 (5 bases). The CDR3, as DNA: TGTGCCAGCAGTTTAAAGTTCGGGGTGGGGAACTACGAGCAGTACTTC. This encodes CASSLKFGVGNYEQYF.